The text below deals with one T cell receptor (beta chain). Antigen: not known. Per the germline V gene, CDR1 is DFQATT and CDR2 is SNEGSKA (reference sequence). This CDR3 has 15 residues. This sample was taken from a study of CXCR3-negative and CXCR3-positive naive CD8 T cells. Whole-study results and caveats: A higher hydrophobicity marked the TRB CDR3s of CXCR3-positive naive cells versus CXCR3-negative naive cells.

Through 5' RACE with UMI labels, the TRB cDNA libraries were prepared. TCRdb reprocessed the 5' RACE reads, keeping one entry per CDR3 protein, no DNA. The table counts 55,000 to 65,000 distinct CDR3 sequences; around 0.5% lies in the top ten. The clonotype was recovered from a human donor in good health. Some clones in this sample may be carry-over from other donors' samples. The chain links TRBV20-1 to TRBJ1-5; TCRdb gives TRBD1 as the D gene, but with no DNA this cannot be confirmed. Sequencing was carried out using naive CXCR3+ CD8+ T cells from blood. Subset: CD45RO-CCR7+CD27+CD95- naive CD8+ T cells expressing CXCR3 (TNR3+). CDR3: CSANPGVFYNQPQHF.